The entry below gives a single T cell receptor beta chain sequence along with its context. The antigen is unknown. Clones were read by immunoSEQ multiplex PCR, and TCRdb kept only the in-frame ones, dropping some. The sample has 2 million to 2.5 million clones, 85% to 95% seen once. The record originates from a study of shared clonotypes between healthy human individuals. General study findings and limits: Sampling covered blood only; tissue repertoires likely differ.

Germline CDR1 MDHEN, CDR2 SYDVKM. The CDR3 contains 14 residues. Trimming removed 6 bases from V and 3 bases from J; junction bases left unmatched: 5. In the CD4+ fraction, cells were divided into CD45RA+ naive and CD45RA-negative memory subsets. The chain is built from TRBV28 and TRBJ2-7; TRBD1 matches at 10 bases. The receptor comes from a man between 18 and 35 years old in good health. Some clones in this sample may be carry-over from other donors' samples. The sample was naive CD4+ T cells from PBMCs. The subset here: CD45RA+ positively selected. The CDR3 here is CASSRTGGHYEQYF. CDR3 sequence (DNA): TGTGCCAGCAGCAGGACAGGGGGACACTACGAGCAGTACTTC.